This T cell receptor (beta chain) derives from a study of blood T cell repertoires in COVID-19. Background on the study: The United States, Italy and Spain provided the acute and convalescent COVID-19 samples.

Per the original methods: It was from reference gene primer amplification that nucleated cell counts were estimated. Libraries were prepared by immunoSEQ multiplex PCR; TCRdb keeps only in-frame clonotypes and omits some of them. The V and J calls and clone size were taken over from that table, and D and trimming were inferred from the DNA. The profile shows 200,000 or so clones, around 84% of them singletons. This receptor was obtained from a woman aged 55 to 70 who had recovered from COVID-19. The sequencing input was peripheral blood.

CDR3 coding DNA: TGTGCCAGCAGCCAAGCCCCGAGCGGCAGGACTACCTCCTACGAGCAGTACTTC. Protein product: CASSQAPSGRTTSYEQYF. The rearrangement links TRBV4-2 to TRBJ2-7, with TRBD2 as a possible D gene (6 bases). Trimming stripped 1 base from V and 0 bases from J, with 19 bases between. Per the germline V gene, CDR1 is LGHNA and CDR2 is YNFKEQ. The CDR3 consists of 18 residues.